A single sample gave rise to the 8 T cell receptor beta chains below, sequenced in a study of metastatic and nonmetastatic thyroid tumors. Until they underwent thyroid surgery, no patient had received any treatment. Via MiXCR, TCRdb re-called the PCR reads. The data contain 30,000 to 35,000 clones, around 30% of them singletons. The material sequenced was blood. Receptor source: a female donor with papillary thyroid cancer or a benign thyroid nodule (not recorded which). Some clones in this sample may be carry-over from other donors' samples.

The rearrangement uses TRBV28 and TRBJ2-3; 7 bases align to TRBD1. The J segment lost 8 bases and the V segment lost 5 bases, leaving 4 bases of the junction unmatched. Germline CDR1 is MDHEN and CDR2 is SYDVKM. The CDR3 runs to 12 residues. The CDR3: CASSEGAGTQYF. DNA of the CDR3: TGTGCCAGCAGTGAGGGGGCGGGTACGCAGTATTTT.

This clone was seen a few times. V and J are TRBV24-1 and TRBJ1-4; 7 positions match TRBD1. This CDR3 is 15 amino acids long. Germline V gene sequence: CDR1 KGHDR, CDR2 SFDVKD. The V segment lost 4 bases and the J segment 7 bases; nucleotides outside the gene matches: 8. This CDR3 is CATSDPTGTGEKLFF. In nucleotides, the CDR3 is TGTGCCACCAGTGACCCGACAGGGACGGGTGAAAAACTGTTTTTT.

Regarding this clone: At one of its ends the junction is not consistent with the germline gene, which may arise from a read error. The chain is built from TRBV5-1 and TRBJ1-1; 7 bases align to TRBD1. Germline lookup yields CDR1 SGHRS and CDR2 YFSETQ. The CDR3 is made up of 15 amino acids. CDR3 sequence reads: CASSAGQLRYTEALF. CDR3 nucleotide sequence: TGCGCCAGCAGCGCGGGACAGCTGAGGTACACTGAAGCTTTGTTT.

This clone was found many times. The CDR3 nucleotides are TGTGCCACCAGTGATGCCGGGACAGATTTAAACACTGAAGCTTTCTTT. Its translation is CATSDAGTDLNTEAFF. This sequence joins TRBV24-1 and TRBJ1-1; 7 bases are shared with TRBD1. The germline gives CDR1 KGHDR, CDR2 SFDVKD. The J segment lost 2 bases and the V segment lost 3 bases, leaving 8 bases of the junction unmatched. The CDR3 covers 16 residues.

In this sample, this clone turned up many times. The chain combines TRBV6-1 with TRBJ2-1; 8 bases agree with TRBD2. Germline lookup yields CDR1 MNHNS and CDR2 SASEGT. The trim removed 1 base at V and 7 bases at J, leaving 6 bases unmatched. This CDR3 contains 15 residues. The CDR3 loop is CASSEGLAGSNEQFF. The CDR3 DNA reads TGTGCCAGCAGTGAAGGCTTAGCGGGGTCGAATGAGCAGTTCTTC.

This clone showed up many times. This chain connects TRBV30 to TRBJ1-2; D unresolved. The V end was cut by 0 bases, the J end by 0 bases, with 5 bases between. Looked up from germline, CDR1 is GTSNPN and CDR2 is SVGIG (reference sequence). This CDR3 comprises 13 residues. The CDR3 sequence is CAWSVEANYGYTF. CDR3 nucleotides: TGTGCCTGGAGTGTTGAGGCTAACTATGGCTACACCTTC.

This clone was detected many times. The chain links TRBV4-2 to TRBJ1-1, with TRBD1 as a possible D gene (5 bases). Germline CDR1 and CDR2: LGHNA and YNFKEQ. The V and J ends lost 4 bases and 3 bases respectively, with 9 bases between them. The CDR3 has 13 amino acids. The CDR3 sequence is CASSRDSDTEAFF. CDR3 DNA sequence: TGTGCCAGCAGCCGAGACAGTGACACTGAAGCTTTCTTT.

This clone has at least ten counts. The V gene is TRBV5-1, the J gene TRBJ2-1; 11 bases agree with TRBD2. J gave up 8 bases and V 4 bases, and 14 bases lay outside the gene matches. Germline V gene data show CDR1 as SGHRS and CDR2 as YFSETQ. CDR3 length: 17 residues. CDR3 DNA: TGCGCCAGCAGCCTTCGGGTAGCGGGAGGGGTTGGCGATGAGCAGTTCTTC. This encodes CASSLRVAGGVGDEQFF.